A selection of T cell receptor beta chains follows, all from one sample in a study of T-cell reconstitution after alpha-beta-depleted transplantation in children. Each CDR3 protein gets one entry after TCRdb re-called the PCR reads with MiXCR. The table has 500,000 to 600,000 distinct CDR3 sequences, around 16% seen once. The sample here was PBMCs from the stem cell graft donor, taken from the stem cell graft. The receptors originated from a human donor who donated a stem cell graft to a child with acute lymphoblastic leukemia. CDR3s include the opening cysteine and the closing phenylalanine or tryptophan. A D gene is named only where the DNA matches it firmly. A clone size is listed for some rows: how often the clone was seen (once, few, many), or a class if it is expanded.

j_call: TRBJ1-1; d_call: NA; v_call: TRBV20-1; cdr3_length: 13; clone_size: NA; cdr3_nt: TGCGGAGTCCCGTACAGGGTCGACACTGAAGCTTTCTTT; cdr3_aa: CGVPYRVDTEAFF
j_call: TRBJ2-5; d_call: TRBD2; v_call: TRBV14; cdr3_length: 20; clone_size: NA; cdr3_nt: TGTGCCAGCAGCCAAGATACGCCTGTGGGACTAGCGGGAGTAAAAGAGACCCAGTACTTC; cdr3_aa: CASSQDTPVGLAGVKETQYF
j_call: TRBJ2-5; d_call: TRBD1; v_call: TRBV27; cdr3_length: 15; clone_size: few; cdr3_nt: TGTGCCAGCAGTCCTTGGGACAGCCAGGGGGAGACCCAGTACTTC; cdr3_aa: CASSPWDSQGETQYF
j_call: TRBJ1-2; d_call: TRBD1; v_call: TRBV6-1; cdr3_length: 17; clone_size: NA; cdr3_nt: TGTGCCAGCAGTGGCCGGGACAGGGGAGGAGAGCTCTATGGCTACACCTTC; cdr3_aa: CASSGRDRGGELYGYTF
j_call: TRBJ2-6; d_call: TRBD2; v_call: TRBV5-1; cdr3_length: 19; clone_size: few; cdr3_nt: TGCGCCAGCAACCCCCAAGGACTAGCGGGCCTCTCTGGGGCCAACGTCCTGACTTTC; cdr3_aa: CASNPQGLAGLSGANVLTF
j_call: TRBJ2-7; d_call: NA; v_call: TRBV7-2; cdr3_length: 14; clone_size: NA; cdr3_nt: TGTGACAGCAGCTTAGTAACTGACAGCTACGAGCAGTACTTC; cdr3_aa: CDSSLVTDSYEQYF
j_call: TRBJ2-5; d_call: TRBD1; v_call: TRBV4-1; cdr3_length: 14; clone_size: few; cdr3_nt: TGCGCCAGCAGCCAACTACAGGGGGTTGTGACCCAGTACTTC; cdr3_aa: CASSQLQGVVTQYF
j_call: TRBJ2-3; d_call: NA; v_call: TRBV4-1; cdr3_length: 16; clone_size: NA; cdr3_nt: TGCGCCAGCAGCCGAATGAGACTAGGGAGCACAGATACGCAGTATTTT; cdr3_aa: CASSRMRLGSTDTQYF
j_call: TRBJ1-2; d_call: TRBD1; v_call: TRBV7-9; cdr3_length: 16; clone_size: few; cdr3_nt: TGTGCCAGCAGCTTAGCCGGGACAGAGATTAACTATGGCTACACCTTC; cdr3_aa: CASSLAGTEINYGYTF
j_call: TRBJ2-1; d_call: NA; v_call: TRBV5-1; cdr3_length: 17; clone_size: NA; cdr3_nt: TGCGCCAGCAGCATTGGGAGGCCGGTCGCCGTTACGGGTGAGCAGTTCTTC; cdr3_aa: CASSIGRPVAVTGEQFF
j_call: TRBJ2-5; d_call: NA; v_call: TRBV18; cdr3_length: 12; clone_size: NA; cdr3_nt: TGTGCCAGCTCACCCTTCGCCGAGACCCAGTACTTC; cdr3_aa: CASSPFAETQYF
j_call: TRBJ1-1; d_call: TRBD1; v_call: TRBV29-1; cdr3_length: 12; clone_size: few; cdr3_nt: TGCAGCGTTCAGACAGGGAGGACTGAAGCTTTCTTT; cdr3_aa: CSVQTGRTEAFF
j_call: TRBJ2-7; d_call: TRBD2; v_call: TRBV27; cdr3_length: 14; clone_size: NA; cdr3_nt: TGTGCCAGCAGTTTACGGGGGGTCGCCTACGAGCAGTACTTC; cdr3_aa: CASSLRGVAYEQYF
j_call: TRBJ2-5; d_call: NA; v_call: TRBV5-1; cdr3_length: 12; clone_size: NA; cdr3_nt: TGCGCCAGCAGCTCGTTCGACGAGACCCAGTACTTC; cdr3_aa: CASSSFDETQYF
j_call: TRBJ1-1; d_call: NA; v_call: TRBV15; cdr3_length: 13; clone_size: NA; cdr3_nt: TGTGCCACCGGTGGGGGTATGAACACTGAAGCTTTCTTT; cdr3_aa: CATGGGMNTEAFF
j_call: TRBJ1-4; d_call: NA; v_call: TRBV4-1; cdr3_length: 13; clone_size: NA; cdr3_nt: TGCGCCAGCAGCCACAAGTCTAATGAAAAACTGTTTTTT; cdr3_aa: CASSHKSNEKLFF
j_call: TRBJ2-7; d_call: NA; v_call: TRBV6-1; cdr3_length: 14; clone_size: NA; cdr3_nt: TGTGCCAGCAGTAGGTTAGCAGCCCTCTACGAGCAGTACTTC; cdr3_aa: CASSRLAALYEQYF
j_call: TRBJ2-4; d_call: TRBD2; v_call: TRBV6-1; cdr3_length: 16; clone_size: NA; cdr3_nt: TGTGCCAGCAGTCAGATCCAAACTAGCGGCAAAAACAGTCAGTACTTC; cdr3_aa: CASSQIQTSGKNSQYF
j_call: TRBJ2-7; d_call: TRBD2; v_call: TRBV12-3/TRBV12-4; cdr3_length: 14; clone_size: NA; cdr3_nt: TGTGCCAGCAGTCCCTTGGGGGGGGGCTACGAGCAGTACTTC; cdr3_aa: CASSPLGGGYEQYF
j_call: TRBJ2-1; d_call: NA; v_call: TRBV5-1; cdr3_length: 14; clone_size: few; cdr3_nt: TGCGCCAGCAGCTTGGGACCTTCAAACAATGAGCAGTTCTTC; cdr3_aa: CASSLGPSNNEQFF
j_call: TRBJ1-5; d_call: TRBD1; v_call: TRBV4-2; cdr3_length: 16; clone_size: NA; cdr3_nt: TGTGCCAGCAGCCAAGCACAGGGGGCGGGCAATCAGCCCCAGCATTTT; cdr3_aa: CASSQAQGAGNQPQHF
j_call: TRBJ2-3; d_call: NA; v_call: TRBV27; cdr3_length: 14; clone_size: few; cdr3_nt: TGTGCCAGCAGTTTATTCGGGGGCGTAGATACGCAGTATTTT; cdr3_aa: CASSLFGGVDTQYF
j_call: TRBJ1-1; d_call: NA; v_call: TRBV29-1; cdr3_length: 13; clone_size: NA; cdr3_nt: TGCATCGTTGAAAAGGGGGGGCCCACTGAAGCTTTCTTT; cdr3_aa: CIVEKGGPTEAFF
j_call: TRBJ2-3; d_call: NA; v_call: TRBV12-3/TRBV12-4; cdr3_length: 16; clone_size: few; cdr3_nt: TGTGCCAGCAGTTTTCTGTCGGGCAGGGCTTCAGATACGCAGTATTTT; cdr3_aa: CASSFLSGRASDTQYF
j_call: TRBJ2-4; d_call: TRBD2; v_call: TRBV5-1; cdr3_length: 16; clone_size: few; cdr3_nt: TGCGCCAGCAGCACGACTAGCGGGAGGGATAAAAACATTCAGTACTTC; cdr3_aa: CASSTTSGRDKNIQYF
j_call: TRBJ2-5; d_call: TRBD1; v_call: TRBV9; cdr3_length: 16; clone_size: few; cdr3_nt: TGTGCCAGCAGCGCCGGGACAGGGGGGAAGCTGGAGACCCAGTACTTC; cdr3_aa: CASSAGTGGKLETQYF